This T cell receptor (beta chain) was sequenced during a study of CD8+ T cells in alopecia areata. TCR sequencing used cDNA made by reverse transcription of extracted RNA. The method was immunoSEQ multiplex PCR; TCRdb's version includes in-frame clones alone and lacks a portion of them. The repertoire holds under 300,000 clones, with roughly two thirds as singletons. Trimming cost V 6 bases and J 7 bases, with 24 bases left between them. Per the germline V gene, CDR1 is MNHEY and CDR2 is SMNVEV (reference sequence). The CDR3 runs to 16 residues. The sequence came from a human donor with alopecia areata. The sequences come from CD4+ T cells sorted from blood, collected at week 0. V and J are TRBV27 and TRBJ2-5, with TRBD2 as a possible D gene (5 bases). The CDR3 DNA is TGTGCCAGCAGAAAAACGCTGGGAGCATTCCATGCGACCCAGTACTTC. Translated, it gives CASRKTLGAFHATQYF.